A single T cell receptor beta chain is shown here with its context. No antigen is known for it. The sample originates from a study of T cell responses to AZD1222 COVID-19 vaccine. Study observations and caveats: Repertoire sampling occurred only after the peak T cell response. Spike-specific TCR breadth and depth rose after two AZD1222 doses. Epitopes outside B.1.351 and B.1.1.7 mutated regions reportedly drew nearly half of spike TCRs. Dominant CD4 TCR responses targeted spike regions 160-218 and 743-854.

Germline V gene sequence: CDR1 MDHEN, CDR2 SYDVKM. The V end lost 2 bases, the J end lost 0 bases, and 20 bases lay between the germline ends. The CDR3 is 19 amino acids. The protocol was immunoSEQ multiplex PCR, while the TCRdb copy is restricted to in-frame clones and leaves out a portion. Of roughly 190,000 clones listed, roughly 93% are singletons. This TCR came from an adult in good health. This material consisted of peripheral blood, taken on day 0 of AZD1222 vaccination. J is TRBJ1-5 and V is TRBV28, with no clear D. CDR3 sequence (DNA): TGTGCCAGCAGTTTAACCGGCAGGCGACTAAGGAATAGCAATCAGCCCCAGCATTTT. It codes for CASSLTGRRLRNSNQPQHF.